Below, 8 T cell receptor beta chains from the same sample are listed, as sequenced in a study of CD8 T cells in Susac syndrome (dated by TCRdb to the late 2010s). Library method: the immunoSEQ multiplex PCR assay. RNA was extracted with the RNeasy kit and about 0.5 to 1 ug was reverse transcribed using random hexamers. TCRdb trimmed the raw reads at Q25, called clones with MiXCR and kept productive beta chains. Duplicate CDR3 protein sequences are folded into a single record with the most common DNA and genes. Recorded for this sample are over 100,000 distinct CDR3 sequences; about 90% of them occurred a single time. The ten largest clonotypes hold 0.11% to 0.15% of the sample. The sequenced sample consisted of CD4+ T cells from PBMCs. The receptors were sampled from a human donor in good health.

This clonotype was picked up one time. The chain combines TRBV2 with TRBJ2-7; TRBD2 is a possible D gene (5 bases). V was clipped by 5 bases and J by 3 bases, with 14 bases between them. The germline V gene encodes CDR1 SNHLY and CDR2 FYNNEI. This CDR3 region has 14 residues. The CDR3 DNA is TGTGCCAGCAGTAAGGACTTACGGGGCTACGAGCAGTACTTC. This sequence encodes CASSKDLRGYEQYF.

The CDR3 protein is CASSQDPTLWGVNTDTQYF. The CDR3 DNA is TGTGCCAGCAGCCAAGATCCGACCCTTTGGGGGGTAAACACAGATACGCAGTATTTT. The rearrangement links TRBV3-1 to TRBJ2-3; tentative D call: TRBD2 (6 bases). The CDR3 runs to 19 residues. Germline V gene sequence: CDR1 LGHDT, CDR2 YNNKEL (reference sequence). The V and J ends lost 0 bases and 2 bases respectively, with 21 bases between them.

This rearrangement joins TRBV10-2 to TRBJ1-5; 7 bases are a match to TRBD1. The V gene end was trimmed by 6 bases and the J gene end by 1 base; junction bases not matched to a gene: 6. The CDR3 sequence is 15 residues long. CDR1 is WSHSY and CDR2 is SAAADI in the germline V gene. CDR3 protein: CASRLTGTSNQPQHF. The CDR3 DNA follows: TGCGCCAGCAGATTGACAGGGACGAGCAATCAGCCCCAGCATTTT.

This clonotype appeared a single time. The rearrangement uses TRBV5-1 and TRBJ2-1; TRBD2 aligns across 8 bases. CDR1 and CDR2 from the germline V gene are SGHRS and YFSETQ. V lost 1 base, J lost 2 bases, and 2 bases stayed unmatched. The CDR3 covers 15 residues. In DNA form, the CDR3 reads TGCGCCAGCAGCTTGAACGGGAGGGCCTACAATGAGCAGTTCTTC. Translation gives CASSLNGRAYNEQFF.

The count of this clonotype is one. V usage is TRBV13 and J usage is TRBJ2-7; D unclear. V lost 2 bases and J lost 1, with 12 bases in between. The CDR3 is made up of 15 amino acids. Germline V CDR1 and CDR2: PRHDT, FYEKMQ (reference sequence). The CDR3 DNA reads as TGTGCCAGCAGCTTATCATTGGCTAGTTCCTACGAGCAGTACTTC. Protein sequence: CASSLSLASSYEQYF.

The rearrangement uses TRBV7-3 and TRBJ1-2; TRBD1 is a possible D gene (6 bases). V was cut by 5 bases and J by 12 bases, with 19 bases left in between. CDR1 is SGHTA, CDR2 FQGTGA, per germline. The CDR3 is made up of 13 amino acids. In nucleotides, the CDR3 is TGTGCCAGCAGCCGTGCAGGGGCTACGACACACACCTTC. Translating gives CASSRAGATTHTF.

The rearrangement links TRBV7-2 to TRBJ1-4; D is ambiguous. Germline V gives CDR1 SGHTA, CDR2 FQGNSA. V was clipped by 0 bases and J by 2 bases, with 7 bases between them. There are 15 residues in the CDR3. The CDR3 sequence is CASSLAPPTNEKLFF. DNA for the CDR3: TGTGCCAGCAGCTTAGCGCCGCCGACTAATGAAAAACTGTTTTTT. Using reference TRBV7-2 and TRBJ1-4 for the parts outside the CDR3, the full variable domain is GAGVSQSPSNKVTEKGKDVELRCDPISGHTALYWYRQSLGQGLEFLIYFQGNSAPDKSGLPSDRFSAERTGGSVSTLTIQRTQQEDSAVYLCASSLAPPTNEKLFFGSGTQLSVL.

The V and J genes are TRBV20-1 and TRBJ2-7; D is perhaps TRBD2 (6 bases). Germline assignment: CDR1 DFQATT and CDR2 SNEGSKA (reference sequence). The CDR3 loop spans 13 amino acids. The ends were cut back, 7 bases at V and 2 bases at J, with 15 bases in the middle. The CDR3 protein is CSGSSGYPYEQYF. The CDR3 DNA reads as TGCAGTGGTAGTAGCGGTTACCCCTACGAGCAGTACTTC.